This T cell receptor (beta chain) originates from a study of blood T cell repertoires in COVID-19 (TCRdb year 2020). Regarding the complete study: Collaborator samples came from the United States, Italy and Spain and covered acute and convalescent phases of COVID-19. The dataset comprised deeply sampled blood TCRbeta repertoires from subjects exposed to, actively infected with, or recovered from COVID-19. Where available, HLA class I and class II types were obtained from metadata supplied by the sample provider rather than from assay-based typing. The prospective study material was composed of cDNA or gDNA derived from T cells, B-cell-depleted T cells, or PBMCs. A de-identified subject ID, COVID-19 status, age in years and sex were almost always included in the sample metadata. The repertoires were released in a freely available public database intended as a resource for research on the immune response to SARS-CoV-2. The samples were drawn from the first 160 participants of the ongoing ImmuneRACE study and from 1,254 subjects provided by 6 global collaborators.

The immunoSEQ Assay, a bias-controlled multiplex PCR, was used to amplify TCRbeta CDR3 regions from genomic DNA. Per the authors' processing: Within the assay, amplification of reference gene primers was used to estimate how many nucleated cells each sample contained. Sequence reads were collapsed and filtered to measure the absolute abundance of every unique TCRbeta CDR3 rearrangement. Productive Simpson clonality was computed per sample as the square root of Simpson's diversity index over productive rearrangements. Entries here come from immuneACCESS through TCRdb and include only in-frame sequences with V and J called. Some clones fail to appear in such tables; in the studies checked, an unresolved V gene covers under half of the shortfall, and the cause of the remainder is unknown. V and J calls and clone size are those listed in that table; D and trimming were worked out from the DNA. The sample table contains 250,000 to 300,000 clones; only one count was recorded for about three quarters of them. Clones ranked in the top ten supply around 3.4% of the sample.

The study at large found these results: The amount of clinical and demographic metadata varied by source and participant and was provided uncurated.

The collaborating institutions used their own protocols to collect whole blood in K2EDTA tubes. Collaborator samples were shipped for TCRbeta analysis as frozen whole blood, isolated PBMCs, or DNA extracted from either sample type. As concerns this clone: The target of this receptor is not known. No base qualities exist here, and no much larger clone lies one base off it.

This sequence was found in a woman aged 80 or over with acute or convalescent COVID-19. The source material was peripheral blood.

CDR3 reads: CASSEGGLGTDTQYF. The nucleotide sequence reads as follows: TGTGCCAGCAGTGAAGGGGGACTCGGCACAGATACGCAGTATTTT. The receptor chain draws on TRBV6-1 and TRBJ2-3; a weak D assignment points to TRBD2 (6 bases agree). For CDR1 and CDR2, the germline V gene lists MNHNS and SASEGT. V sheds 1 base and J sheds 1 base, leaving 9 bases between their ends. The CDR3 holds 15 amino acids from the cysteine to the phenylalanine. CDR3 DNA is the only sequence kept; it has 45 bases, read in frame from the first base.